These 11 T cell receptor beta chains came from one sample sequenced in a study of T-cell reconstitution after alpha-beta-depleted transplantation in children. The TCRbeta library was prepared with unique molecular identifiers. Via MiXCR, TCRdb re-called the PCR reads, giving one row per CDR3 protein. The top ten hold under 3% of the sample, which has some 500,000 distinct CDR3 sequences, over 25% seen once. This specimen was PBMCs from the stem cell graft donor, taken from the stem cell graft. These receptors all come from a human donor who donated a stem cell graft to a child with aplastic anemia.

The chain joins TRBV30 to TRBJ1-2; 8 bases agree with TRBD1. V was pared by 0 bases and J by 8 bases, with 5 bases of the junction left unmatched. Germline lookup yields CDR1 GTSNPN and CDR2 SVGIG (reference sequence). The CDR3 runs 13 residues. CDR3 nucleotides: TGTGCCTGGAGTGTTCAGGGGGCCAACGGCTACACCTTC. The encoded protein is CAWSVQGANGYTF.

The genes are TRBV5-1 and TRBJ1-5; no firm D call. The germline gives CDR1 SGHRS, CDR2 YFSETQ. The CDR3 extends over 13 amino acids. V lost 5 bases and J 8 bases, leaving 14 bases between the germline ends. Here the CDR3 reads CASSEGPLEPQHF. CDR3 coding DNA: TGCGCCAGCAGTGAGGGTCCCTTGGAGCCCCAGCATTTT.

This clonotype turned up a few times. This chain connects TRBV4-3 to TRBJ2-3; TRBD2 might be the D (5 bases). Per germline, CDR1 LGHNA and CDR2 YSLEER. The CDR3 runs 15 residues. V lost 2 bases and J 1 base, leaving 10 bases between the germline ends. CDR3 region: CASSQRGGGTDTQYF. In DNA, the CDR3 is TGCGCCAGCAGCCAACGAGGAGGCGGCACAGATACGCAGTATTTT.

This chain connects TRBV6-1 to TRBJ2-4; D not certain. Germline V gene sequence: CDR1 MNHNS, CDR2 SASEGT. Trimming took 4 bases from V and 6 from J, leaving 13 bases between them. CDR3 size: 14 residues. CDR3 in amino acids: CASSVEWSGNIQYF. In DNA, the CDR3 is TGTGCCAGCAGTGTAGAGTGGAGTGGAAACATTCAGTACTTC.

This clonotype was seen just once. The CDR3 DNA follows: TGTGCCGGCAGCCCCGCTGAGGGAGGGCCCTACGAGCAGTACGTC. Translating gives CAGSPAEGGPYEQYV. This chain links TRBV5-6 with TRBJ2-7; TRBD2 agrees at 7 bases. Germline assignment: CDR1 SGHDT and CDR2 YYEEEE. This CDR3 region has 15 residues.

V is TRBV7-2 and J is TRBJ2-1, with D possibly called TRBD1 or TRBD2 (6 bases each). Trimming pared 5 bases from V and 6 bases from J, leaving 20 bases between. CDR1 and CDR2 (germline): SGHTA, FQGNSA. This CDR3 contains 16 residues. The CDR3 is CASSRESGVFINEQFF. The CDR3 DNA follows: TGTGCCAGCAGCCGGGAGTCAGGGGTGTTCATCAATGAGCAGTTCTTC.

CDR3 loop: CAISEWGVTGGTYEQYV. The CDR3 DNA is TGTGCCATCAGTGAGTGGGGTGTCACCGGAGGGACCTACGAGCAGTACGTC. The rearrangement uses TRBV10-3 and TRBJ2-7; tentatively, D is TRBD2 (6 bases). Trimming pared 1 base from V and 2 bases from J, leaving 18 bases between. CDR1 ENHRY and CDR2 SYGVKD come from the germline V gene. This CDR3 region has 17 residues.

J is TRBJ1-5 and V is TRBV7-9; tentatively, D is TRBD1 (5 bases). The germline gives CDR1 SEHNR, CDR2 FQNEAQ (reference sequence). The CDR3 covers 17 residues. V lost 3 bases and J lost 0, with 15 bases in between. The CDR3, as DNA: TGTGCCAGCAGCTTGGGGACGGCAGTGGATAGCAATCAGCCCCAGCATTTT. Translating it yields CASSLGTAVDSNQPQHF.

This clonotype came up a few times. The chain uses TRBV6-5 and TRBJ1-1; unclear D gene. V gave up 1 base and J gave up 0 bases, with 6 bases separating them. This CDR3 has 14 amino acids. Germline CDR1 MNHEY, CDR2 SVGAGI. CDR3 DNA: TGTGCCAGCAGTTACTTGACGGTGAACACTGAAGCTTTCTTT. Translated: CASSYLTVNTEAFF.

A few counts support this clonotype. The CDR3 spells CASSFYLIAGNKETQYF. The CDR3 DNA is TGTGCCAGCAGTTTTTACTTAATAGCGGGAAATAAAGAGACCCAGTACTTC. The chain couples TRBV7-2 to TRBJ2-5, with 8 bases fitting TRBD2. CDR3 length equals 17 residues. V trimming: 6 bases; J trimming: 3 bases; junction bases outside the gene matches: 15. Looked up from germline, CDR1 is SGHTA and CDR2 is FQGNSA.

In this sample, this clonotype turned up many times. CDR3 in DNA: TGTGCCAGCAGCTTAGCGGCAGATACGCAGTATTTT. Protein: CASSLAADTQYF. The V call is TRBV7-2, the J call TRBJ2-3; D remains unclear. The CDR3 loop spans 12 amino acids. Trimming stripped 0 bases from V and 4 bases from J, with 2 bases between. Germline V lookup: CDR1 SGHTA, CDR2 FQGNSA. Combining the CDR3 with reference TRBV7-2 and TRBJ2-3 gives the whole variable domain GAGVSQSPSNKVTEKGKDVELRCDPISGHTALYWYRQSLGQGLEFLIYFQGNSAPDKSGLPSDRFSAERTGGSVSTLTIQRTQQEDSAVYLCASSLAADTQYFGPGTRLTVL.